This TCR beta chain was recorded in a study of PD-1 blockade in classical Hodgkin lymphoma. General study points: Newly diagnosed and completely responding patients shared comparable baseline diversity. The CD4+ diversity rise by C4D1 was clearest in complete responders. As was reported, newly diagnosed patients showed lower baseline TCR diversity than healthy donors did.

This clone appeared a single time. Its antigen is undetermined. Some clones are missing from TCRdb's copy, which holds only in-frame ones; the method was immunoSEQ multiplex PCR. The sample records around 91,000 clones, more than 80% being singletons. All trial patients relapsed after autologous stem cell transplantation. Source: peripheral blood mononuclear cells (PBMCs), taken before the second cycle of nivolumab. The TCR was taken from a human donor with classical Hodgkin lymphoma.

CDR3 DNA sequence: TGCAGCGCTCAGGGACTAACAACAGATACGCAGTATTTT. Translating it yields CSAQGLTTDTQYF. The chain links TRBV29-1 to TRBJ2-3; 7 bases are a match to TRBD2. There are 13 residues in the CDR3. Germline V lookup: CDR1 SQVTM, CDR2 ANQGSEA. V gave up 7 bases and J gave up 3 bases; unmatched junction bases: 7.